This T cell receptor beta chain emerged from a study of blood T cell repertoires in COVID-19. Study-level information: Both acute and convalescent COVID-19 samples were obtained from the United States, Italy and Spain.

The germline V gene has CDR1 SEHNR and CDR2 FQNEAQ (reference sequence). The CDR3 loop spans 13 amino acids. Trimming took off 5 bases at V and 0 bases at J, with 7 bases between the two ends. Libraries were prepared by immunoSEQ multiplex PCR; TCRdb keeps only in-frame clonotypes and omits some of them. The sample includes roughly 130,000 clones, about 88% of them seen just once. Input material: peripheral blood. This TCR came from a human donor with COVID-19, enrolled during active disease. The donor label of this sample is uncertain. The chain carries TRBV7-9 and TRBJ1-1; D remains unclear. For the CDR3, the DNA is TGTGCCAGCAGCCCAACAGTGAACACTGAAGCTTTCTTT. Residues: CASSPTVNTEAFF.